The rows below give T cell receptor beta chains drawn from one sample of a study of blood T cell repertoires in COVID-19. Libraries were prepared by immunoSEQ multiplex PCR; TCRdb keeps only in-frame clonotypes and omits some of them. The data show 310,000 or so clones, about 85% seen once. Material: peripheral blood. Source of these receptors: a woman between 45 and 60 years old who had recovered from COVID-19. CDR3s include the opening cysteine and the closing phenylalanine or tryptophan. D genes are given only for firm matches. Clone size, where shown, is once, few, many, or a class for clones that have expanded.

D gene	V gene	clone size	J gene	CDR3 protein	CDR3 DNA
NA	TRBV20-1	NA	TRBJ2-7	CSARDQGTVLF	TGCAGTGCTAGAGACCAGGGGACGGTCTTATTC
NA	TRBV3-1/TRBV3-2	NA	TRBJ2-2	CASSQAVRSGPGELFF	TGTGCCAGCAGCCAAGCGGTCCGGAGCGGGCCCGGGGAGCTGTTTTTT
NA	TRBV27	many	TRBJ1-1	CASSFSVNTEAFF	TGTGCCAGCAGTTTCTCCGTGAACACTGAAGCTTTCTTT
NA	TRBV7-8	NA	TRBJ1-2	CASSLEGGRNYGYTF	TGTGCCAGCAGCTTAGAAGGCGGTCGAAACTATGGCTACACCTTC
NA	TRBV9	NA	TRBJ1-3	CASSAGGQGISGNTIYF	TGTGCCAGCAGCGCTGGGGGCCAGGGGATCTCTGGAAACACCATATATTTT
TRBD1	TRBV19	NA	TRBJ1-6	CASSMTPGTTGGSPLHF	TGTGCCAGTAGTATGACCCCTGGAACGACAGGGGGTTCACCCCTCCACTTT
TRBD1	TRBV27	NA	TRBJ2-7	CASSSPGTAIYEQYF	TGTGCCAGCAGCTCTCCCGGGACAGCAATCTACGAGCAGTACTTC
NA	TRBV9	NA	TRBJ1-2	CASSVGGLYGYTF	TGTGCCAGCAGCGTAGGGGGACTCTATGGCTACACCTTC
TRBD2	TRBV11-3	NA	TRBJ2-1	CASSLGGTNNEQFF	TGTGCCAGCAGCTTAGGCGGGACTAACAATGAGCAGTTCTTC
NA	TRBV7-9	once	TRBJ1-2	CASSLLQEANYGYTF	TGTGCCAGCAGCTTACTTCAGGAAGCTAACTATGGCTACACCTTC
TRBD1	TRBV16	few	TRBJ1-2	CASSHGQAAGYTF	TGTGCCAGCAGCCACGGACAGGCAGCGGGCTACACCTTC
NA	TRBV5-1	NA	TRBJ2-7	CASSLARSSYEQYF	TGCGCCAGCAGCTTGGCGCGTTCCTCCTACGAGCAGTACTTC
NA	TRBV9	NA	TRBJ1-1	CASSFVENTEAFF	TGTGCCAGCAGCTTCGTAGAGAACACTGAAGCTTTCTTT
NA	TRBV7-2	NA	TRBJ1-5	CASSPSPDRTNSNQPQHF	TGTGCCAGCAGCCCGTCACCGGACAGAACTAATAGCAATCAGCCCCAGCATTTT
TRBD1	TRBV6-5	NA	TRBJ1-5	CASGTGDFYQPQHF	TGTGCCAGCGGGACAGGGGATTTCTATCAGCCCCAGCATTTT
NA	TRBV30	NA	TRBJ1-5	CAWTQGGGQPQHF	TGTGCCTGGACTCAAGGGGGGGGTCAGCCCCAGCATTTT
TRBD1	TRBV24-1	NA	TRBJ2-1	CATSDVRDRGPYNEQFF	TGTGCCACCAGTGATGTCCGGGACAGGGGGCCGTACAATGAGCAGTTCTTC
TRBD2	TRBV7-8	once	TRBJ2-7	CASSLLAGEGEQYF	TGTGCCAGCAGCTTACTAGCGGGAGAGGGCGAGCAGTACTTC
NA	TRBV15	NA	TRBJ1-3	CATSVDKISGNTIYF	TGTGCCACCAGCGTCGACAAAATCTCTGGAAACACCATATATTTT
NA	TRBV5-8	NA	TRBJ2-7	CASSLVGREAEQYF	TGTGCCAGCAGCTTGGTCGGCAGGGAGGCCGAGCAGTACTTC
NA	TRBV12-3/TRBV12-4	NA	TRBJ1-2	CASVTDYGYTF	TGTGCCAGCGTAACAGACTATGGCTACACCTTC
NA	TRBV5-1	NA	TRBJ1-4	CASSLNPGNEKLFF	TGCGCCAGCAGCTTGAATCCAGGAAATGAAAAACTGTTTTTT
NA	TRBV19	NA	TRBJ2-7	CASSIDQASSYEQYF	TGTGCCAGTAGTATAGATCAGGCCAGCTCCTACGAGCAGTACTTC